This TCR beta chain stems from a study of response to subunit inactivated influenza vaccine. Note on this clonotype: Its antigen is unknown.

Via MiXCR, TCRdb re-called the RT-PCR reads, giving one row per CDR3 protein. The sample consists of 200,000 to 300,000 distinct CDR3 sequences, about 12% of them appearing once. After removal of 4 bases from V and 5 bases from J, the junction contained 7 bases not matched to a gene. Germline assignment: CDR1 SGHTA and CDR2 FQGNSA. CDR3 length: 15 amino acids. Study-level findings and limits: Authors suggested few new T cells are recruited by each seasonal influenza vaccination.

The V gene is TRBV7-2, the J gene TRBJ2-5, with 10 bases identical to TRBD1. This TCR was sampled from a man aged 50 or older who received an inactivated influenza vaccine. Sequences were derived from non-naive T cells sorted from PBMCs, sampled 14 to 15 days before vaccination. The CDR3, as DNA: TGTGCCAGCAGCTACGGGACAGGGGTGGGGGAGACCCAGTACTTC. It is translated as CASSYGTGVGETQYF. Looking up the rest from reference TRBV7-2 and TRBJ2-5 gives the full variable domain: GAGVSQSPSNKVTEKGKDVELRCDPISGHTALYWYRQSLGQGLEFLIYFQGNSAPDKSGLPSDRFSAERTGGSVSTLTIQRTQQEDSAVYLCASSYGTGVGETQYFGPGTRLLVL.